These 19 T cell receptor beta chains came from one sample sequenced in a study of cytomegalovirus exposure and HLA in healthy donors. A multiplex PCR was run with 60 Vbeta primers and 13 Jbeta primers. Produced via immunoSEQ multiplex PCR; TCRdb's table is partial and in-frame only. Recorded here are about 83,000 clones; the top ten clones represent less than 5%. Sequences were obtained from PBMCs. These receptors all come from a man in his late teens or twenties in good health and CMV-seropositive.

The chain recombines TRBV7-2 with TRBJ2-3; possibly TRBD1 for D (6 bases). Trimming shortened V by 5 bases and J by 0 bases, and 12 bases separated the two germline ends. This CDR3 has 15 residues. CDR1 and CDR2 (germline): SGHTA, FQGNSA. The CDR3 loop is CASSMNQGSTDTQYF. The CDR3 DNA is TGTGCCAGCAGCATGAACCAGGGGAGCACAGATACGCAGTATTTT.

V usage is TRBV29-1 and J usage is TRBJ2-1, with a weak D call TRBD2 (6 bases). V lost 6 bases, J lost 0 bases, and 15 bases lay in between. CDR3 length: 15 residues. Germline CDR1 and CDR2: SQVTM and ANQGSEA. The CDR3 nucleotides are TGCAGCGTCTTCCGGGTGGAGGGCTCCTACAATGAGCAGTTCTTC. It codes for CSVFRVEGSYNEQFF.

This chain links TRBV28 with TRBJ2-7; D is perhaps TRBD2 (5 bases). The CDR3 consists of 14 residues. V was clipped by 3 bases and J by 2 bases, with 11 bases between them. The germline V gene has CDR1 MDHEN and CDR2 SYDVKM. DNA of the CDR3: TGTGCCAGCAGTTTTGCGGGCAGACCCTACGAGCAGTACTTC. The encoded protein is CASSFAGRPYEQYF. Complete variable domain (other parts from reference TRBV28 and TRBJ2-7): DVKVTQSSRYLVKRTGEKVFLECVQDMDHENMFWYRQDPGLGLRLIYFSYDVKMKEKGDIPEGYSVSREKKERFSLILESASTNQTSMYLCASSFAGRPYEQYFGPGTRLTVT.

V gene TRBV11-2 combines with J gene TRBJ2-5, with 8 positions matching TRBD1. The J segment lost 5 bases and the V segment lost 5 bases, leaving 7 bases of the junction unmatched. This CDR3 is built from 14 residues. Germline V lookup: CDR1 SGHAT, CDR2 FQNNGV. The CDR3 DNA follows: TGTGCCAGCAGCCCCGGGACAGGTCTTGAGACCCAGTACTTC. The encoded protein is CASSPGTGLETQYF.

This chain uses TRBV5-1 with TRBJ2-7; tentative D call: TRBD1 (6 bases). CDR1 and CDR2 (germline): SGHRS, YFSETQ. Trimming removed 2 bases from V and 3 bases from J, with 12 bases in between. This CDR3 region has 14 residues. CDR3: CASSLEQGLYEQYF. Written as DNA, the CDR3 is TGCGCCAGCAGCTTAGAACAGGGTCTCTACGAGCAGTACTTC.

The chain links TRBV6-6 to TRBJ1-2; perhaps TRBD1 as D (6 bases). Trimming took off 7 bases at V and 1 base at J, with 16 bases between the two ends. Germline assignment: CDR1 MNHNY and CDR2 SVGAGI (reference sequence). The CDR3 sequence is 15 residues long. CDR3 sequence (DNA): TGTGCCAGCACCGACAGGCCCCTTGTTAACTATGGCTACACCTTC. Translated: CASTDRPLVNYGYTF.

This chain joins TRBV7-6 and TRBJ2-5; D is uncertain. CDR1 and CDR2 from the germline V gene are SGHVS and FNYEAQ. CDR3 length equals 13 residues. With 1 base removed from V and 4 bases from J, the gap between germline ends came to 7 bases. CDR3 in amino acids: CASSLGLGETQYF. The CDR3 bases are TGTGCCAGCAGCTTAGGACTGGGAGAGACCCAGTACTTC.

Comments on this clone: This sample includes further DNA sequences coding for the same CDR3. The V and J genes are TRBV5-6 and TRBJ1-1; D gene uncertain. Germline V gives CDR1 SGHDT, CDR2 YYEEEE. The CDR3 has 17 amino acids. Trimming shortened V by 0 bases and J by 0 bases, and 15 bases separated the two germline ends. Written as DNA, the CDR3 is TGTGCCAGCAGCTTGGAGAAGACAAAACAGATGAACACTGAAGCTTTCTTT. It specifies CASSLEKTKQMNTEAFF.

The chain links TRBV27 to TRBJ1-2; TRBD1 might be the D (6 bases). Germline V gene data show CDR1 as MNHEY and CDR2 as SMNVEV (reference sequence). V dropped 2 bases and J dropped 0 bases, with 10 bases sitting between them. The CDR3 sequence is 15 residues long. Here the CDR3 reads CASSLRGRANYGYTF. The CDR3 nucleotides read TGTGCCAGCAGTTTAAGGGGGAGAGCTAACTATGGCTACACCTTC.

J is TRBJ1-4 and V is TRBV29-1; TRBD1 matches at 9 bases. The CDR3 has 13 amino acids. Germline CDR1 SQVTM, CDR2 ANQGSEA. V lost 7 bases and J lost 7; bases outside the gene matches: 7. The CDR3 coding sequence is TGCAGCGGTACCGGGACAGGGAGTGAAAAACTGTTTTTT. It yields the protein CSGTGTGSEKLFF.

The chain employs TRBV5-1 and TRBJ2-1; D is possibly TRBD1 (5 bases). Deletions cut 4 bases from V and 9 bases from J, with 11 bases between. CDR3 length equals 12 residues. Germline CDR1 and CDR2: SGHRS and YFSETQ. The DNA of the CDR3 is TGCGCCAGCAGCAAGGACAACCGTGAGCAGTTCTTC. Translated: CASSKDNREQFF.

V is TRBV7-9 and J is TRBJ1-2, with D perhaps matching TRBD1 (6 bases). The V gene lost 4 bases and the J gene lost 5 bases, with 17 bases spanning the gap. This CDR3 comprises 15 residues. Looked up from germline, CDR1 is SEHNR and CDR2 is FQNEAQ (reference sequence). In nucleotides, the CDR3 is TGTGCCAGCAGCTCTGGCTCACAAACAGGGTATGGCTACACCTTC. Translation gives CASSSGSQTGYGYTF.

The V and J genes are TRBV6-5 and TRBJ2-7, with TRBD1 as a possible D gene (5 bases). This CDR3 spans 14 amino acids. Germline-derived CDR1 and CDR2 are MNHEY and SVGAGI. The V end was cut by 8 bases, the J end by 1 base, with 15 bases between. The CDR3 here is CASREAPGSYEQYF. The DNA of the CDR3 is TGTGCCAGCCGAGAGGCCCCAGGGTCCTACGAGCAGTACTTC.

The V call is TRBV6-6, the J call TRBJ1-1, with 7 bases that match TRBD1. V was pared by 6 bases and J by 8 bases, with 3 bases of the junction left unmatched. The germline V gene encodes CDR1 MNHNY and CDR2 SVGAGI (reference sequence). The length of the CDR3 is 11 residues. Here the CDR3 reads CASRPQGEAFF. The CDR3 DNA is TGTGCCAGCAGGCCACAGGGGGAAGCTTTCTTT.

The V call is TRBV30, the J call TRBJ2-5; 8 bases fit TRBD2. V dropped 8 bases and J dropped 1; count of bases not matched to a gene: 6. The germline CDR1 and CDR2 sequences are GTSNPN and SVGIG (reference sequence). The CDR3 sequence is 13 residues long. The CDR3 here is CARSGGLQETQYF. The CDR3 nucleotides are TGTGCCAGAAGCGGGGGCCTCCAAGAGACCCAGTACTTC.

This chain links TRBV25-1 with TRBJ1-4; 9 bases align to TRBD1. The CDR3 spans 13 residues. Trimming took 7 bases from V and 7 from J; bases not matched to a gene: 4. Germline CDR1 and CDR2: MGHDK and SYGVNS. The CDR3 region has the DNA TGTGCCAGCACCGGGACAGGGCGTGAAAAACTGTTTTTT. It specifies CASTGTGREKLFF.

The genes are TRBV18 and TRBJ1-1; D not certain. Germline CDR1 and CDR2: KGHSH and LQKENI. The CDR3 covers 15 residues. Trimming cost V 6 bases and J 2 bases, with 16 bases left between them. For the CDR3, the DNA is TGTGCCAGCTCTACACCATCGGGTCCCAACACTGAAGCTTTCTTT. This translates into CASSTPSGPNTEAFF.

This sequence joins TRBV6-5 and TRBJ1-1, with a possible D match to TRBD1 (5 bases). The CDR3 covers 15 residues. V gave up 5 bases and J gave up 1 base, with 14 bases separating them. Per germline, CDR1 MNHEY and CDR2 SVGAGI. The CDR3 DNA reads as TGTGCCAGCAGTCCATGGGGCAGGTCGAACACTGAAGCTTTCTTT. Protein sequence: CASSPWGRSNTEAFF.

The rearrangement uses TRBV11-3 and TRBJ2-3; TRBD2 is a possible D gene (5 bases). V was trimmed by 1 base and J by 1 base, leaving 6 bases between them. Germline-derived CDR1 and CDR2 are SGHNT and YENEEA. The CDR3 spans 14 residues. In DNA, the CDR3 is TGTGCCAGCAGCTTAGGAGGGCGCACAGATACGCAGTATTTT. Translating it yields CASSLGGRTDTQYF.